These 29 T cell receptor beta chains were sequenced from one sample in a study of patients and donors after allogeneic stem cell transplantation. One entry per CDR3 protein, called by TCRdb with MiXCR from the RT-PCR reads. The sample holds about 160,000 distinct CDR3 sequences, about two fifths seen once. The sequencing input was blood, either unsorted or a sorted T cell fraction (not recorded which). The source is a human donor who was either an allogeneic HSCT recipient or a stem cell or donor lymphocyte infusion donor (not recorded which). It is not recorded whose cells these are; they may come from a transplant donor.

The genes are TRBV20-1 and TRBJ1-6, with no clear D. Germline V CDR1 and CDR2: DFQATT, SNEGSKA (reference sequence). Between the trimmed V and J ends, which lost 5 bases and 11 bases, there was a span of 19 bases. CDR3 length equals 14 residues. The chain's CDR3 is CSAPVPLHSAPLHF. The DNA for the CDR3 is TGCAGTGCTCCCGTGCCGCTCCATTCTGCACCCCTCCACTTT.

This clonotype turned up a few times. The CDR3 nucleotides are TGTGCCAGCAGCCGTACAGGGGGAATCACTGAAGCTTTCTTT. Its translation: CASSRTGGITEAFF. The genes are TRBV12-3 or TRBV12-4 and TRBJ1-1; 8 bases line up with TRBD1. Germline trimming cut 6 bases from V and 4 bases from J; bases unmatched to any gene: 7. This CDR3 is 14 amino acids long.

This chain uses TRBV20-1 with TRBJ2-1; D is tentatively TRBD1 or TRBD2 (6 bases each). V was trimmed by 3 bases and J by 6 bases, leaving 12 bases between them. The CDR3 runs to 13 residues. Germline-derived CDR1 and CDR2 are DFQATT and SNEGSKA (reference sequence). DNA of the CDR3: TGCAGTGCTAGGGATCGGGGGCCCAATGAGCAGTTCTTC. The encoded protein is CSARDRGPNEQFF.

CDR3 protein: CASSPGGAGEQYF. The CDR3 nucleotides read TGTGCCAGCAGTCCTGGGGGGGCTGGAGAGCAGTACTTC. The chain combines TRBV27 with TRBJ2-7; D is possibly TRBD2 (7 bases). Germline CDR1 MNHEY, CDR2 SMNVEV (reference sequence). CDR3 length equals 13 residues. Trimming stripped 5 bases from V and 7 bases from J, with 15 bases between.

The chain is built from TRBV12-3 or TRBV12-4 and TRBJ2-5, with 8 bases aligning to TRBD2. This CDR3 has 16 amino acids. J was trimmed by 0 bases and V by 3 bases; bases with no gene match: 6. DNA for the CDR3: TGTGCCAGCAGTTTGGGTAGCGGGGACCACCAAGAGACCCAGTACTTC. Translated: CASSLGSGDHQETQYF.

The genes are TRBV18 and TRBJ2-2, with no clear D. This CDR3 is 16 amino acids long. Trimming removed 3 bases from V and 0 bases from J, with 11 bases in between. CDR1 is KGHSH, CDR2 LQKENI, per germline. The CDR3 region has the DNA TGTGCCAGCTCACCGATAAGGAGACCGAACACCGGGGAGCTGTTTTTT. Its translation is CASSPIRRPNTGELFF.

The gene calls are TRBV12-3 or TRBV12-4 and TRBJ1-1; a weak D match, TRBD1 (5 bases). The CDR3 contains 14 residues. The germline V and J ends were trimmed by 7 bases and 1 base, with 13 bases remaining between them. The CDR3 sequence: CASTLGPRNTEAFF. The DNA of the CDR3 is TGTGCCAGCACCCTGGGGCCGAGGAACACTGAAGCTTTCTTT.

This rearrangement joins TRBV12-3 or TRBV12-4 to TRBJ2-1; no definite D call. Trimming took 3 bases from V and 0 from J, leaving 15 bases between them. CDR3 size: 17 residues. The CDR3 nucleotides read TGTGCCAGCAGTTTCCGGATTCAGGTCAGCTCCTACAATGAGCAGTTCTTC. It yields the protein CASSFRIQVSSYNEQFF.

V is TRBV27 and J is TRBJ1-6, with 9 positions matching TRBD1. This CDR3 has 18 residues. CDR1 is MNHEY, CDR2 SMNVEV, per germline (reference sequence). The J segment lost 3 bases and the V segment lost 1 base, leaving 7 bases of the junction unmatched. The CDR3 loop is CASSLWGQGSIYNSPLHF. CDR3 in DNA: TGTGCCAGCAGTTTATGGGGACAGGGTTCGATCTATAATTCACCCCTCCACTTT.

The chain recombines TRBV7-9 with TRBJ2-2; D tentatively fits TRBD1 or TRBD2 (5 bases each). The CDR3 consists of 14 residues. CDR1 is SEHNR and CDR2 is FQNEAQ in the germline V gene (reference sequence). The V end was cut by 3 bases, the J end by 4 bases, with 9 bases between. This CDR3 is CASSFEGSTGELFF. As DNA, the CDR3 is TGTGCCAGCAGCTTCGAGGGGAGCACCGGGGAGCTGTTTTTT.

The chain is built from TRBV28 and TRBJ1-6, with D unresolved. The CDR3 is made up of 13 amino acids. The V end lost 7 bases, the J end lost 9 bases, and 13 bases lay between the germline ends. Germline V lookup: CDR1 MDHEN, CDR2 SYDVKM. DNA of the CDR3: TGTGCCAGCACACCCCCCTGGGGTTCACCCCTCCACTTT. It translates to CASTPPWGSPLHF.

The chain combines TRBV19 with TRBJ1-5; D is unclear. V was clipped by 1 base and J by 2 bases, with 3 bases between them. The CDR3 is 13 residues long. Per germline, CDR1 LNHDA and CDR2 SQIVND (reference sequence). CDR3 DNA: TGTGCCAGTAGTATAGGGGGCAATCAGCCCCAGCATTTT. Translating it yields CASSIGGNQPQHF. Drawing the rest from reference TRBV19 and TRBJ1-5, the complete variable domain is DGGITQSPKYLFRKEGQNVTLSCEQNLNHDAMYWYRQDPGQGLRLIYYSQIVNDFQKGDIAEGYSVSREKKESFPLTVTSAQKNPTAFYLCASSIGGNQPQHFGDGTRLSIL.

The chain uses TRBV7-2 and TRBJ2-1, with D perhaps TRBD2 (5 bases). CDR1 is SGHTA and CDR2 is FQGNSA in the germline V gene. The ends were cut back, 1 base at V and 0 bases at J, with 7 bases in the middle. The length of the CDR3 is 15 residues. CDR3 in DNA: TGTGCCAGCAGCTTAGTTAGCGACTCCTACAATGAGCAGTTCTTC. Translation gives CASSLVSDSYNEQFF.

This chain uses TRBV9 with TRBJ2-3; D unclear. Germline assignment: CDR1 SGDLS and CDR2 YYNGEE. The CDR3 loop spans 14 amino acids. With 1 base removed from V and 6 bases from J, the gap between germline ends came to 12 bases. CDR3 DNA sequence: TGTGCCAGCAGCGTAACGGTTCTTCGGGATACGCAGTATTTT. Protein product: CASSVTVLRDTQYF.

This sequence joins TRBV6-5 and TRBJ2-3, with TRBD1 matching over 9 bases. The ends lost 5 bases at V and 5 bases at J; junction bases unmatched: 5. The CDR3 is 14 residues long. Germline V gene data show CDR1 as MNHEY and CDR2 as SVGAGI. CDR3 residues: CASSLDRGVDTQYF. In DNA form, the CDR3 reads TGTGCCAGCAGTCTGGACAGGGGAGTAGATACGCAGTATTTT.

V gene TRBV12-3 or TRBV12-4 combines with J gene TRBJ2-3; the D call may be TRBD1 or TRBD2 (5 bases each). V was clipped by 5 bases and J by 6 bases, with 12 bases between them. This CDR3 has 13 residues. DNA for the CDR3: TGTGCCAGCAGTCCAGGGACCTGGGATACGCAGTATTTT. Its translation: CASSPGTWDTQYF.

The rearrangement joins TRBV12-3 or TRBV12-4 to TRBJ1-6; D gene unclear. V was trimmed by 2 bases and J by 9 bases, leaving 11 bases between them. The CDR3 length is 14 residues. The CDR3 sequence: CASSLWGRPSPLHF. CDR3 DNA: TGTGCCAGCAGTTTATGGGGAAGACCTTCACCCCTCCACTTT.

The chain joins TRBV10-2 to TRBJ2-3, with D possibly matching TRBD2 (6 bases). The V end was cut by 4 bases, the J end by 4 bases, with 9 bases between. Germline lookup yields CDR1 WSHSY and CDR2 SAAADI. The CDR3 sequence is 13 residues long. The CDR3 spells CASSARRADTQYF. The CDR3 region has the DNA TGCGCCAGCAGTGCCCGGAGGGCAGATACGCAGTATTTT.

This clonotype came up a few times. The chain links TRBV7-9 to TRBJ1-1; D remains ambiguous. This CDR3 spans 13 amino acids. Trimming removed 1 base from V and 3 bases from J, with 6 bases in between. Looked up from germline, CDR1 is SEHNR and CDR2 is FQNEAQ (reference sequence). CDR3 sequence reads: CASSLVLDTEAFF. The CDR3 DNA follows: TGTGCCAGCAGCTTAGTCTTGGACACTGAAGCTTTCTTT.

V usage is TRBV11-1 and J usage is TRBJ1-2, with TRBD1 matching over 7 bases. CDR3 length: 14 amino acids. With 5 bases clipped from V and 5 bases from J, the junction kept 8 bases outside the gene matches. The germline V gene has CDR1 SGHAT and CDR2 FQDESV (reference sequence). CDR3 DNA sequence: TGTGCCAGCAGCCCAAGTGGGACAGCATATGGCTACACCTTC. It yields the protein CASSPSGTAYGYTF.

The chain recombines TRBV12-3 or TRBV12-4 with TRBJ1-1; 7 positions agree with TRBD1. V lost 7 bases and J lost 1; bases outside the gene matches: 9. The CDR3 runs 15 residues. CDR3: CASNPWGQSNTEAFF. In nucleotides, the CDR3 is TGTGCCAGCAATCCTTGGGGACAGTCGAACACTGAAGCTTTCTTT.

The chain recombines TRBV9 with TRBJ2-5; D uncertain. Trimming cost V 4 bases and J 3 bases, with 10 bases left between them. Germline loops: CDR1 SGDLS, CDR2 YYNGEE. The CDR3 covers 13 residues. CDR3 in amino acids: CASSTDLEETQYF. The CDR3 coding sequence is TGTGCCAGCAGCACGGACCTGGAAGAGACCCAGTACTTC.

This rearrangement joins TRBV14 to TRBJ2-2, with D tentatively TRBD1 (5 bases). Trimming shortened V by 1 base and J by 3 bases, and 6 bases separated the two germline ends. Per germline, CDR1 SGHDN and CDR2 FVKESK. The CDR3 has 14 residues. This chain's CDR3 is CASSQVRDTGELFF. The CDR3 coding sequence is TGTGCCAGCAGCCAAGTCAGGGACACCGGGGAGCTGTTTTTT.

This clonotype was seen more than once but under ten times. The chain uses TRBV6-5 and TRBJ1-6; D not certain. CDR1 and CDR2 (germline): MNHEY, SVGAGI. The CDR3 has 18 amino acids. The germline V and J ends were trimmed by 2 bases and 0 bases, with 14 bases remaining between them. The CDR3 DNA reads as TGTGCCAGCAGTTACCAGCCCATGACGAGCTCCTATAATTCACCCCTCCACTTT. Its translation: CASSYQPMTSSYNSPLHF.

This clonotype was counted between two and nine times. The CDR3 here is CASSSKYNAGSLHF. The CDR3 DNA is TGTGCCAGCAGTTCGAAGTACAATGCCGGGTCCCTCCACTTT. The gene calls are TRBV6-5 and TRBJ1-6; D call uncertain. The CDR3 consists of 14 residues. V gave up 4 bases and J gave up 14 bases, with 18 bases separating them. Germline lookup yields CDR1 MNHEY and CDR2 SVGAGI.

J is TRBJ1-1 and V is TRBV12-3 or TRBV12-4, with a tentative D call TRBD1 (5 bases). The CDR3 spans 13 residues. V was clipped by 7 bases and J by 11 bases, with 20 bases between them. The CDR3 loop reads CASTLQAHWEAFF. In DNA, the CDR3 is TGTGCCAGCACGCTACAGGCCCACTGGGAGGCTTTCTTT.

J is TRBJ2-3 and V is TRBV29-1, with a possible D match to TRBD2 (5 bases). The CDR3 is 13 residues long. V lost 7 bases and J lost 4, with 15 bases in between. From germline, CDR1 is SQVTM and CDR2 ANQGSEA. This CDR3 reads CSAPFEGADTQYF. CDR3 DNA sequence: TGCAGCGCTCCATTTGAGGGAGCAGATACGCAGTATTTT.

The chain employs TRBV12-3 or TRBV12-4 and TRBJ2-2; 10 bases fit TRBD1. J was trimmed by 0 bases and V by 7 bases; bases with no gene match: 5. This CDR3 spans 16 amino acids. The CDR3 reads CASTFGTGANTGELFF. The CDR3 bases are TGTGCCAGCACCTTTGGGACAGGGGCGAACACCGGGGAGCTGTTTTTT.

The V call is TRBV12-3 or TRBV12-4, the J call TRBJ2-5; 10 nucleotides match TRBD2. The J segment lost 7 bases and the V segment lost 2 bases, leaving 10 bases of the junction unmatched. This CDR3 has 16 amino acids. CDR3 residues: CASSLPSGGADGTQYF. CDR3 nucleotide sequence: TGTGCCAGCAGTTTACCGAGCGGGGGGGCCGATGGGACCCAGTACTTC.